The 27 T cell receptor beta chains presented below share a single source sample, sequenced in a study of blood T cells in healthy people across ages (dated by TCRdb to 2014 to 2015). Receptor libraries were prepared by 5' RACE. The listed sequencing device is Illumina HiSeq 2500. A second roughly 6 to 12 cycle PCR used a sample-barcoded 5' primer and a J-beta primer mix. The public reads were reanalyzed by TCRdb: fastp trimming at Q25, MiXCR alignment, in-frame beta chains only. Rows with one shared CDR3 protein collapse into an entry with the most common genes and DNA. The sample table holds roughly 1,500,000 distinct CDR3 sequences, of which 42% were seen once. 7.9% of the sample is held by the ten biggest clonotypes. The sample taken for sequencing was blood. These receptors were obtained from a woman aged 18-30 years in good health.

The chain carries TRBV7-6 and TRBJ2-3; D possibly corresponds to TRBD2 (6 bases). V was shortened by 5 bases and J by 2 bases, with 11 bases between the two germline ends. The germline V gene encodes CDR1 SGHVS and CDR2 FNYEAQ. The CDR3 consists of 14 residues. The chain's CDR3 is CASSTGTVTDTQYF. CDR3 nucleotides: TGTGCCAGCAGCACTGGGACTGTCACAGATACGCAGTATTTT.

This chain uses TRBV6-5 with TRBJ2-3, with 7 positions matching TRBD2. CDR1 is MNHEY and CDR2 is SVGAGI in the germline V gene. V was clipped by 2 bases and J by 6 bases; unmatched bases: 5. The CDR3 length is 14 residues. The CDR3: CASSYERGVDTQYF. The DNA of the CDR3 is TGTGCCAGCAGTTACGAACGGGGGGTGGATACGCAGTATTTT.

This clonotype was observed a few times. The V and J genes are TRBV11-2 and TRBJ2-1, with 12 positions matching TRBD2. CDR1 SGHAT and CDR2 FQNNGV come from the germline V gene. This CDR3 has 17 amino acids. V trimming: 4 bases; J trimming: 4 bases; junction bases outside the gene matches: 8. CDR3 in amino acids: CASSSQTSGGFYNEQFF. The CDR3 DNA follows: TGTGCCAGCAGCTCCCAGACTAGCGGGGGATTTTACAATGAGCAGTTCTTC.

This chain joins TRBV28 and TRBJ2-1, with 9 nucleotides matching TRBD1. CDR3 length: 15 residues. Trimming at V came to 6 bases and at J to 8 bases, leaving 11 bases not matched to a gene. CDR1 MDHEN and CDR2 SYDVKM come from the germline V gene. Here the CDR3 DNA reads TGTGCCAGCAGAATGGACAGGGGAGGGGTCGATGAGCAGTTCTTC. Residues: CASRMDRGGVDEQFF.

V and J are TRBV12-3 or TRBV12-4 and TRBJ1-5; no definite D call. Trimming removed 2 bases at V and 0 bases at J, with 17 bases between. This CDR3 contains 18 residues. CDR3 bases: TGTGCCAGCAGTTTAAGTGTGGTGGCAGATTATAGCAATCAGCCCCAGCATTTT. It yields the protein CASSLSVVADYSNQPQHF.

This clonotype came up a few times. The rearrangement links TRBV5-1 to TRBJ2-1; TRBD1 might be the D (6 bases). Deletions cut 0 bases from V and 7 bases from J, with 14 bases between. The CDR3 runs to 15 residues. The germline V gene has CDR1 SGHRS and CDR2 YFSETQ. The CDR3: CASSLAPGVENEQFF. DNA for the CDR3: TGCGCCAGCAGCTTGGCCCCAGGGGTCGAGAATGAGCAGTTCTTC.

The CDR3 nucleotides are TGCAGTGCTATGGGACAGGGGCGGGAAAAACTGTTTTTT. As protein: CSAMGQGREKLFF. This sequence joins TRBV20-1 and TRBJ1-4; 10 nucleotides agree with TRBD1. Losses at the gene ends were 4 bases for V and 8 bases for J; bases not matched to a gene: 4. In germline, CDR1 is DFQATT, CDR2 SNEGSKA (reference sequence). The CDR3 has 13 amino acids.

V gene TRBV7-8 combines with J gene TRBJ2-1; TRBD2 aligns across 8 bases. Germline V lookup: CDR1 SGHVS, CDR2 FQNEAQ. This CDR3 spans 12 amino acids. Germline trimming cut 6 bases from V and 9 bases from J; bases unmatched to any gene: 4. Here the CDR3 reads CASSHSGAEQFF. The CDR3, as DNA: TGTGCCAGCAGTCATAGCGGGGCTGAGCAGTTCTTC. Complete variable domain (other parts from reference TRBV7-8 and TRBJ2-1): GAGVSQSPRYKVAKRGQDVALRCDPISGHVSLFWYQQALGQGPEFLTYFQNEAQLDKSGLPSDRFFAERPEGSVSTLKIQRTQQEDSAVYLCASSHSGAEQFFGPGTRLTVL.

The V call is TRBV20-1, the J call TRBJ2-5; TRBD2 matches 7 bases. This CDR3 spans 15 amino acids. Germline-derived CDR1 and CDR2 are DFQATT and SNEGSKA (reference sequence). Trimming removed 1 base from V and 2 bases from J; junction bases left unmatched: 7. CDR3 region: CSARVPAGRQETQYF. CDR3 nucleotides: TGCAGTGCTAGAGTTCCAGCGGGGAGACAAGAGACCCAGTACTTC.

The chain joins TRBV4-1 to TRBJ1-2, with 10 bases identical to TRBD1. This CDR3 spans 16 amino acids. Germline trimming cut 2 bases from V and 6 bases from J; bases unmatched to any gene: 9. Germline values: CDR1 MGHRA, CDR2 YSYEKL. The DNA for the CDR3 is TGCGCCAGCAGCCAACTTCCGGGACAGGGGAGGAATGGCTACACCTTC. Protein: CASSQLPGQGRNGYTF.

J is TRBJ1-1 and V is TRBV12-3 or TRBV12-4; unclear D gene. V shed 0 bases and J shed 10 bases, with 12 bases lying between them. The length of the CDR3 is 13 residues. The CDR3, as DNA: TGTGCCAGCAGTTTAGCGCCGGGAATGGCAGCTTTCTTT. As protein: CASSLAPGMAAFF.

Only a few counts were recorded for this clonotype. This chain joins TRBV16 and TRBJ2-4, with 7 bases aligning to TRBD2. Near its end, the DNA agrees better with TRBJ2-7, so the J call may be wrong. The length of the CDR3 is 15 residues. Looked up from germline, CDR1 is KGHSY and CDR2 is FQNENV. Here the CDR3 DNA reads TGTGCCAGCAGCCCGCTCGGGCGGGGGATCTACGAGCAGTACTTC. Translated, it gives CASSPLGRGIYEQYF.

This clonotype has a handful of counts. This chain uses TRBV7-3 with TRBJ1-6; 7 bases line up with TRBD1. The CDR3 contains 14 residues. The junction had 6 bases not matched to a gene; V was cut back by 4 bases and J by 9 bases. The germline V gene has CDR1 SGHTA and CDR2 FQGTGA. This CDR3 is CASSSGQMSSPLHF. DNA of the CDR3: TGTGCCAGCAGCTCGGGACAGATGAGTTCACCCCTCCACTTT.

The chain has TRBV7-8 and TRBJ2-1; TRBD2 aligns across 13 bases. The CDR3 has 15 amino acids. Germline-derived CDR1 and CDR2 are SGHVS and FQNEAQ. J lost 8 bases, V lost 5 bases, and 6 bases had no gene match. This CDR3 is CASSTGTSGKDEQFF. DNA for the CDR3: TGTGCCAGCAGCACCGGGACTAGCGGGAAGGATGAGCAGTTCTTC.

The sample holds many counts of this clonotype. CDR3 in DNA: TGTGCCAGCAACGGCGGGAGGGCGAATGAGCAGTTCTTC. Amino acids: CASNGGRANEQFF. The chain joins TRBV2 to TRBJ2-1; 9 bases fit TRBD2. This CDR3 is 13 amino acids long. CDR1 SNHLY and CDR2 FYNNEI come from the germline V gene. J lost 7 bases, V lost 7 bases, and 5 bases had no gene match.

J is TRBJ2-3 and V is TRBV29-1, with D uncertain. Germline CDR1 and CDR2: SQVTM and ANQGSEA. This CDR3 contains 10 residues. Trimming removed 8 bases at V and 4 bases at J, with 7 bases between. The CDR3 bases are TGCAGCTATGGTGCAGATACGCAGTATTTT. It translates to CSYGADTQYF.

The chain employs TRBV14 and TRBJ2-1, with 9 bases lining up with TRBD1. This CDR3 has 15 amino acids. V lost 2 bases to trimming and J lost 10 bases; unmatched junction nucleotides: 9. The germline V gene has CDR1 SGHDN and CDR2 FVKESK. The CDR3 DNA reads as TGTGCCAGCAGCCAACGGGACAGGGCGTGGAGAGAGCAGTTCTTC. This encodes CASSQRDRAWREQFF.

This clonotype was seen a few times. CDR3 amino acids: CASSESGHPPYNEQFF. CDR3 DNA: TGTGCCAGCAGTGAATCGGGACACCCACCATACAATGAGCAGTTCTTC. This sequence joins TRBV25-1 and TRBJ2-1; perhaps TRBD1 as D (6 bases). This CDR3 is 16 amino acids long. Per germline, CDR1 MGHDK and CDR2 SYGVNS. V lost 1 base and J lost 4, with 14 bases in between.

This chain connects TRBV24-1 to TRBJ2-7; TRBD2 agrees at 8 bases. Germline CDR1 and CDR2: KGHDR and SFDVKD. This CDR3 spans 12 amino acids. Losses at the gene ends were 8 bases for V and 6 bases for J; bases not matched to a gene: 5. The CDR3 loop reads CATTGTRPEQYF. The CDR3, as DNA: TGTGCCACCACCGGGACTAGACCCGAGCAGTACTTC.

This clonotype was seen once. The V call is TRBV11-2, the J call TRBJ2-4; 7 positions agree with TRBD2. The J call may be incorrect, as the DNA end agrees better with TRBJ2-7. The length of the CDR3 is 14 residues. Germline V lookup: CDR1 SGHAT, CDR2 FQNNGV. CDR3 DNA: TGTGCCAGCAATAACCTAGCGGAATCCTACGAGCAGTACTTC. Amino acids: CASNNLAESYEQYF.

The V and J genes are TRBV4-1 and TRBJ2-7; D is undetermined. Trimming stripped 3 bases from V and 3 bases from J, with 15 bases between. CDR3 length: 15 amino acids. The V gene's germline CDR1 is MGHRA and CDR2 YSYEKL. CDR3 loop: CASSHRKDGYYEQYF. CDR3 nucleotide sequence: TGCGCCAGCAGCCACCGAAAGGACGGATACTACGAGCAGTACTTC.

The gene calls are TRBV12-3 or TRBV12-4 and TRBJ2-3; D may match TRBD1 or TRBD2 (5 bases each). The CDR3 sequence is 15 residues long. V dropped 6 bases and J dropped 8 bases, with 21 bases sitting between them. The CDR3 DNA is TGTGCCAGCAGCGCAACCGGGACCCACAAGGGTACGCAGTATTTT. Translating gives CASSATGTHKGTQYF.

The gene calls are TRBV7-9 and TRBJ2-1; TRBD2 aligns across 9 bases. Germline CDR1 SEHNR, CDR2 FQNEAQ (reference sequence). The CDR3 totals 16 residues. V trimming: 5 bases; J trimming: 7 bases; junction bases outside the gene matches: 12. The CDR3 here is CASSPQGLAGLNEQFF. CDR3 bases: TGTGCCAGCAGCCCCCAAGGGCTAGCGGGACTTAATGAGCAGTTCTTC.

This sequence joins TRBV7-8 and TRBJ2-1; maybe TRBD1 (5 bases). TRBJ2-7 matches the DNA end more closely, so the J call is doubtful. The CDR3 contains 15 residues. Germline CDR1 SGHVS, CDR2 FQNEAQ. The CDR3 region is CASSLLRQSDDEQYF. DNA for the CDR3: TGTGCCAGCAGCTTATTGAGACAGAGCGACGATGAGCAGTACTTC.

This clonotype is a singleton in its sample. The chain couples TRBV5-4 to TRBJ2-3; D possibly corresponds to TRBD2 (6 bases). Germline V lookup: CDR1 SGHNT, CDR2 YYREEE (reference sequence). The ends were cut back, 5 bases at V and 2 bases at J, with 12 bases in the middle. This CDR3 region has 14 residues. The CDR3 spells CASRLADFTDTQYF. The CDR3 coding sequence is TGTGCCAGCAGATTAGCGGATTTCACAGATACGCAGTATTTT. The variable domain in full, completed from reference TRBV5-4 and TRBJ2-3, reads ETGVTQSPTHLIKTRGQQVTLRCSSQSGHNTVSWYQQALGQGPQFIFQYYREEENGRGNFPPRFSGLQFPNYSSELNVNALELDDSALYLCASRLADFTDTQYFGPGTRLTVL.

This rearrangement joins TRBV7-2 to TRBJ2-5; the match to TRBD2 covers 8 bases. The CDR3 consists of 17 residues. In germline, CDR1 is SGHTA, CDR2 FQGNSA. Trimming cost V 2 bases and J 1 base; bases outside gene matches: 9. The CDR3 loop is CASSLQGQAGAQETQYF. CDR3 DNA sequence: TGTGCCAGCAGCTTACAGGGTCAAGCGGGGGCCCAAGAGACCCAGTACTTC.

This chain uses TRBV3-1 with TRBJ2-3; perhaps TRBD2 as D (6 bases). Germline V gene lookup returns CDR1 LGHDT and CDR2 YNNKEL (reference sequence). V was shortened by 0 bases and J by 2 bases, with 15 bases between the two germline ends. This CDR3 is 17 amino acids long. The DNA of the CDR3 is TGTGCCAGCAGCCAAGAAAGGACGAGGAGGGACACAGATACGCAGTATTTT. Translation: CASSQERTRRDTDTQYF.